The rows below give T cell receptor beta chains drawn from one sample of a study of blood T cell repertoires in COVID-19. Some clones are missing from TCRdb's copy, which holds only in-frame ones; the method was immunoSEQ multiplex PCR. The table lists 200,000 or so clones, 87% of them singletons. Sequencing input: PBMCs or T cells enriched from blood (not recorded which). The receptors derive from a man aged 25-40 years who had recovered from COVID-19. CDR3s include the opening cysteine and the closing phenylalanine or tryptophan. The order of the fields is J gene, V gene, clone size, D gene, CDR3 protein, CDR3 DNA. D genes are given only for firm matches. Clone size is given for some rows only: seen once, a few or many times, or a class if the clone is expanded.

j_call: TRBJ2-2
v_call: TRBV30
clone_size: NA
d_call: NA
cdr3_aa: CAWGAEMSGELFF
cdr3_nt: TGTGCCTGGGGGGCCGAAATGTCCGGGGAGCTGTTTTTT

j_call: TRBJ1-5
v_call: TRBV10-2
clone_size: NA
d_call: TRBD1
cdr3_aa: CASSQDRGSGGQPQHF
cdr3_nt: TGCGCCAGCAGCCAAGACAGGGGGAGTGGGGGTCAGCCCCAGCATTTT

j_call: TRBJ2-2
v_call: TRBV27
clone_size: once
d_call: NA
cdr3_aa: CASSPGGLHTGELFF
cdr3_nt: TGTGCCAGCAGCCCCGGGGGGCTACACACCGGGGAGCTGTTTTTT

j_call: TRBJ2-5
v_call: TRBV11-1
clone_size: NA
d_call: TRBD1
cdr3_aa: CASSANIQGAEETQYF
cdr3_nt: TGTGCCAGCAGCGCGAATATCCAGGGGGCTGAAGAGACCCAGTACTTC

j_call: TRBJ1-1
v_call: TRBV5-1
clone_size: NA
d_call: TRBD1
cdr3_aa: CASRRQGAMVTEAFF
cdr3_nt: TGCGCCAGCAGGAGACAGGGGGCAATGGTAACTGAAGCTTTCTTT

j_call: TRBJ1-4
v_call: TRBV21-1
clone_size: NA
d_call: NA
cdr3_aa: CASCSGISEPF
cdr3_nt: TGTGCCAGCTGCTCCGGGATCTCCGAGCCTTTT

j_call: TRBJ2-3
v_call: TRBV29-1
clone_size: NA
d_call: TRBD1
cdr3_aa: CSAMTGTDTQYF
cdr3_nt: TGCAGCGCAATGACAGGGACAGATACGCAGTATTTT

j_call: TRBJ2-5
v_call: TRBV5-1
clone_size: NA
d_call: TRBD2
cdr3_aa: CASSISGGEMETQYF
cdr3_nt: TGCGCCAGCAGCATTAGCGGGGGGGAGATGGAGACCCAGTACTTC

j_call: TRBJ1-2
v_call: TRBV3-1/TRBV3-2
clone_size: NA
d_call: TRBD1
cdr3_aa: CASSPSDRDYGYTF
cdr3_nt: TGTGCCAGCAGCCCTTCGGACAGGGACTATGGCTACACCTTC

j_call: TRBJ2-1
v_call: TRBV6-4
clone_size: NA
d_call: TRBD2
cdr3_aa: CASSDSRGTSTGEQFF
cdr3_nt: TGTGCCAGCAGTGACTCGCGGGGGACCTCAACCGGTGAGCAGTTCTTC

j_call: TRBJ1-5
v_call: TRBV19
clone_size: NA
d_call: NA
cdr3_aa: CASSVSVSQPQHF
cdr3_nt: TGTGCCAGTAGTGTATCCGTGAGCCAGCCCCAGCATTTT

j_call: TRBJ1-6
v_call: TRBV7-9
clone_size: NA
d_call: TRBD1
cdr3_aa: CAGENWTGGGSPLHF
cdr3_nt: TGTGCCGGAGAAAACTGGACAGGGGGAGGTTCACCCCTCCACTTT

j_call: TRBJ2-7
v_call: TRBV13
clone_size: NA
d_call: TRBD2
cdr3_aa: CASSERDADYEQYF
cdr3_nt: TGTGCCAGCAGCGAGCGGGACGCTGACTACGAGCAGTACTTC

j_call: TRBJ2-2
v_call: TRBV10-3
clone_size: NA
d_call: TRBD1
cdr3_aa: CAISHTRQGAYTGELFF
cdr3_nt: TGTGCCATCAGTCACACACGTCAGGGGGCTTACACCGGGGAGCTGTTTTTT

j_call: TRBJ1-1
v_call: TRBV28
clone_size: NA
d_call: NA
cdr3_aa: CASIETDLGEAFF
cdr3_nt: TGTGCCAGCATCGAGACCGACCTAGGTGAAGCTTTCTTT

j_call: TRBJ2-3
v_call: TRBV6-5
clone_size: few
d_call: TRBD1
cdr3_aa: CASSSHRGRDTDTQYF
cdr3_nt: TGTGCCAGCAGTTCACACAGGGGGCGGGACACAGATACGCAGTATTTT

j_call: TRBJ2-2
v_call: TRBV29-1
clone_size: NA
d_call: TRBD2
cdr3_aa: CSVGAGGLVEELFF
cdr3_nt: TGCAGCGTTGGGGCGGGGGGGCTCGTGGAGGAGCTGTTTTTT

j_call: TRBJ2-7
v_call: TRBV7-2
clone_size: NA
d_call: NA
cdr3_aa: CASLLVPGGYTYEQYF
cdr3_nt: TGTGCCAGCCTCCTAGTTCCCGGCGGTTACACCTACGAGCAGTACTTC

j_call: TRBJ1-1
v_call: TRBV19
clone_size: NA
d_call: NA
cdr3_aa: CASSSYGGEDTEAFF
cdr3_nt: TGTGCCAGTAGTTCCTATGGAGGGGAGGACACTGAAGCTTTCTTT

j_call: TRBJ1-4
v_call: TRBV4-2
clone_size: NA
d_call: NA
cdr3_aa: CASTQAGGESDGKLFF
cdr3_nt: TGTGCCAGTACCCAAGCCGGGGGGGAGTCTGACGGAAAACTGTTTTTT

j_call: TRBJ2-7
v_call: TRBV11-2
clone_size: few
d_call: NA
cdr3_aa: CASSLVEGGSYEQYF
cdr3_nt: TGTGCCAGCAGCTTAGTCGAGGGGGGGAGTTACGAGCAGTACTTC

j_call: TRBJ2-7
v_call: TRBV14
clone_size: NA
d_call: TRBD1
cdr3_aa: CASSQFDRVSYEQYF
cdr3_nt: TGTGCCAGCAGCCAATTTGACAGGGTCTCCTACGAGCAGTACTTC

j_call: TRBJ1-4
v_call: TRBV6-5
clone_size: NA
d_call: NA
cdr3_aa: CASSRQDVNEKLFF
cdr3_nt: TGTGCCAGCAGTCGACAGGATGTTAATGAAAAACTGTTTTTT

j_call: TRBJ2-5
v_call: TRBV19
clone_size: NA
d_call: TRBD2
cdr3_aa: CASSSGGETQYF
cdr3_nt: TGTGCCAGCTCTAGCGGGGGAGAGACCCAGTACTTC

j_call: TRBJ1-3
v_call: TRBV6-5
clone_size: NA
d_call: NA
cdr3_aa: CASRAGGTGNTIYF
cdr3_nt: TGTGCCAGCAGGGCGGGGGGGACTGGAAACACCATATATTTT

j_call: TRBJ2-1
v_call: TRBV4-3
clone_size: NA
d_call: TRBD2
cdr3_aa: CASSQELAGGYNEQFF
cdr3_nt: TGCGCCAGCAGCCAAGAACTAGCGGGGGGGTACAATGAGCAGTTCTTC

j_call: TRBJ2-3
v_call: TRBV9
clone_size: once
d_call: TRBD2
cdr3_aa: CASNLGGAALDTQYF
cdr3_nt: TGTGCCAGCAACCTCGGGGGGGCCGCGTTAGATACGCAGTATTTT

j_call: TRBJ1-5
v_call: TRBV7-4
clone_size: NA
d_call: NA
cdr3_aa: CASSAANGGGSNQPQHF
cdr3_nt: TGTGCCAGCAGCGCCGCAAACGGGGGGGGCAGCAATCAGCCCCAGCATTTT

j_call: TRBJ2-7
v_call: TRBV28
clone_size: NA
d_call: TRBD2
cdr3_aa: CASSSPGLAGGGYEQYF
cdr3_nt: TGTGCCAGCAGTTCCCCGGGACTAGCGGGAGGAGGCTACGAGCAGTACTTC

j_call: TRBJ1-2
v_call: TRBV4-1
clone_size: NA
d_call: NA
cdr3_aa: CASSQDVGGYYGYTF
cdr3_nt: TGCGCCAGCAGCCAAGATGTGGGGGGTTACTATGGCTACACCTTC

j_call: TRBJ1-2
v_call: TRBV29-1
clone_size: NA
d_call: NA
cdr3_aa: CSVEDRGYGYTF
cdr3_nt: TGCAGCGTTGAAGATCGGGGATATGGCTACACCTTC

j_call: TRBJ1-2
v_call: TRBV7-9
clone_size: once
d_call: NA
cdr3_aa: CASSLPPGFRF
cdr3_nt: TGTGCCAGCAGCTTACCCCCGGGATTTCGCTTC

j_call: TRBJ1-2
v_call: TRBV24-1
clone_size: NA
d_call: TRBD1
cdr3_aa: CATSENDRGLIYGYTF
cdr3_nt: TGTGCCACCAGCGAGAACGACAGGGGGCTTATCTATGGCTACACCTTC

j_call: TRBJ2-7
v_call: TRBV5-1
clone_size: NA
d_call: NA
cdr3_aa: CASSLDMWHYEQYF
cdr3_nt: TGCGCCAGCAGCTTGGATATGTGGCACTACGAGCAGTACTTC

j_call: TRBJ2-7
v_call: TRBV4-1
clone_size: NA
d_call: TRBD1
cdr3_aa: CASSQFDRGFTRSYEQYF
cdr3_nt: TGCGCCAGCAGCCAATTCGACAGGGGGTTTACACGCTCCTACGAGCAGTACTTC

j_call: TRBJ2-7
v_call: TRBV14
clone_size: NA
d_call: TRBD1
cdr3_aa: CASSQGQTTGVKFYEQYF
cdr3_nt: TGTGCCAGCAGCCAAGGCCAGACAACAGGGGTAAAGTTCTACGAGCAGTACTTC

j_call: TRBJ2-7
v_call: TRBV27
clone_size: NA
d_call: NA
cdr3_aa: CASSRGTAPYEQYF
cdr3_nt: TGTGCCAGCAGCCGGGGGACAGCCCCCTACGAGCAGTACTTC

j_call: TRBJ2-7
v_call: TRBV3-1/TRBV3-2
clone_size: NA
d_call: NA
cdr3_aa: CASELQGVSYEQYF
cdr3_nt: TGTGCCAGCGAATTACAGGGAGTCTCCTACGAGCAGTACTTC